The rows below give T cell receptor beta chains drawn from one sample of a study of cytomegalovirus exposure and HLA in healthy donors. Method: immunoSEQ multiplex PCR; TCRdb's copy keeps in-frame clones and lacks some. Seen here are roughly 200,000 clones, 78% observed once, and the top ten hold roughly 2.7%. Sequences were obtained from PBMCs. These receptors were obtained from a female donor in good health and CMV-seronegative. Both conserved end residues are part of each CDR3. A D gene is named only where the DNA matches it firmly. The size entry is marked missing in some rows and otherwise reads once, few, many or a size class.

>-|TRBV14|TRBJ2-1|-
CASSPHEGGPFNEQFF
TGTGCCAGCAGCCCCCATGAGGGGGGGCCCTTTAATGAGCAGTTCTTC
>-|TRBV5-4|TRBJ2-7|-
CASSLGLTGYSYEQYF
TGTGCCAGCAGCTTAGGGTTGACGGGATACTCCTACGAGCAGTACTTC
>-|TRBV4-2|TRBJ1-6|-
CASSQVANHPTLHF
TGTGCCAGCAGCCAAGTCGCAAATCACCCTACCCTCCACTTT
>-|TRBV21-1|TRBJ2-5|-
CASSSRPTSGREPPSQETQYF
TGTGCCAGCAGCTCCCGACCGACTAGCGGGCGCGAGCCCCCTTCACAAGAGACCCAGTACTTC
>-|TRBV7-6|TRBJ1-3|few
CASSLGSGQLNSGNTIYF
TGTGCCAGCAGCTTAGGTTCCGGACAGCTAAACTCTGGAAACACCATATATTTT
>-|TRBV6-5|TRBJ1-1|-
CASGGQLNTEAFF
TGTGCCAGCGGAGGACAGTTGAACACTGAAGCTTTCTTT
>-|TRBV6-1|TRBJ1-5|-
CASSDGVINQPQHF
TGTGCCAGCAGTGATGGAGTCATAAATCAGCCCCAGCATTTT
>-|TRBV5-4|TRBJ1-2|few
CASSLGAGGTNYGYTF
TGTGCCAGCAGCTTGGGCGCGGGGGGCACTAACTATGGCTACACCTTC
>TRBD1|TRBV5-6|TRBJ1-3|-
CASSSDRAFGNTIYF
TGTGCCAGCAGCTCCGACAGGGCCTTTGGAAACACCATATATTTT
>TRBD1|TRBV15|TRBJ2-2|-
CATSRTRQGITGELFF
TGTGCCACCAGCAGAACTCGACAGGGTATCACCGGGGAGCTGTTTTTT
>TRBD1|TRBV4-2|TRBJ1-5|-
CASSQGDREDQPQHF
TGTGCCAGCAGCCAAGGGGACAGGGAAGATCAGCCCCAGCATTTT
>TRBD1|TRBV5-1|TRBJ1-6|-
CASSPEDRGNSPLHF
TGCGCCAGCAGCCCAGAGGACAGGGGCAATTCACCCCTCCACTTT
>TRBD2|TRBV9|TRBJ2-1|-
CASSATSGTYNEQFF
TGTGCCAGCAGCGCCACTAGCGGAACGTACAATGAGCAGTTCTTC
>TRBD2|TRBV10-3|TRBJ2-3|once
CAISEGLAGGTDTQYF
TGTGCCATCAGTGAAGGGCTAGCGGGAGGCACAGATACGCAGTATTTT
>-|TRBV2|TRBJ1-1|-
CASSRQFNTEAFF
TGTGCCAGCAGCAGACAGTTTAACACTGAAGCTTTCTTT
>TRBD1|TRBV7-9|TRBJ1-4|few
CSSSMGQGWANEKLFF
TGTTCCAGCAGCATGGGACAGGGGTGGGCTAATGAAAAACTGTTTTTT
>-|TRBV27|TRBJ1-2|-
CAIGTNYGYTF
TGTGCCATCGGGACTAACTATGGCTACACCTTC
>TRBD1|TRBV18|TRBJ1-5|-
CASSRGQGTNQPQHF
TGTGCCAGCTCCCGCGGACAGGGAACAAATCAGCCCCAGCATTTT
>TRBD1|TRBV5-1|TRBJ1-4|-
CASSPLGDRGNEKLFF
TGCGCCAGCAGCCCATTAGGGGACAGGGGGAATGAAAAACTGTTTTTT
>TRBD2|TRBV9|TRBJ2-6|-
CASSVAPGGGANVLTF
TGTGCCAGCAGCGTAGCGCCGGGGGGTGGGGCCAACGTCCTGACTTTC
>-|TRBV5-1|TRBJ2-2|few
CASRLLENTGELFF
TGCGCCAGCCGACTACTAGAAAACACCGGGGAGCTGTTTTTT
>-|TRBV15|TRBJ2-7|-
CATSRGLEGRGHEQYF
TGTGCCACCAGCAGGGGCCTTGAAGGCAGGGGACACGAGCAGTACTTC
>-|TRBV4-3|TRBJ1-2|-
CASSQVPGSNYGYTF
TGCGCCAGCAGCCAAGTACCGGGGTCTAACTATGGCTACACCTTC
>TRBD1|TRBV30|TRBJ1-1|-
CAWSGQGNTEAFF
TGTGCCTGGTCGGGACAGGGGAACACTGAAGCTTTCTTT
>TRBD1|TRBV7-2|TRBJ2-7|many
CASSGDSSYEQYF
TGTGCCAGCAGCGGGGACAGTTCCTACGAGCAGTACTTC
>TRBD2|TRBV2|TRBJ2-5|once
CATTRGETQYF
TGTGCCACCACGCGGGGGGAGACCCAGTACTTC
>-|TRBV11-2|TRBJ1-2|-
CASSPSNRRGGYTF
TGTGCCAGCAGCCCCTCAAATCGTAGGGGGGGCTACACCTTC
>TRBD2|TRBV27|TRBJ2-2|-
CASSLGLAGGPNTGELFF
TGTGCCAGCAGTTTAGGACTAGCGGGAGGGCCGAACACCGGGGAGCTGTTTTTT
>-|TRBV7-6|TRBJ2-2|-
CASSLVRDPNTGELFF
TGTGCCAGCAGCTTAGTACGGGATCCGAACACCGGGGAGCTGTTTTTT
>TRBD1|TRBV28|TRBJ1-6|-
CASSLWLDRGPFNSPLHF
TGTGCCAGCAGTTTATGGCTGGACAGGGGGCCCTTTAATTCACCCCTCCACTTT
>-|TRBV2|TRBJ1-2|few
CASSEEGVEGYTF
TGTGCCAGCAGTGAAGAGGGGGTTGAGGGCTACACCTTC
>-|TRBV12-5|TRBJ1-1|-
CASGPDTGNTEAFF
TGTGCTAGTGGCCCTGACACCGGGAACACTGAAGCTTTCTTT
>-|TRBV5-5|TRBJ2-2|-
CASSFWGETGELFF
TGTGCCAGCAGCTTCTGGGGGGAGACCGGGGAGCTGTTTTTT
>-|TRBV19|TRBJ1-2|-
CASNWGVANYGYTF
TGTGCCAGTAACTGGGGGGTGGCTAACTATGGCTACACCTTC
>-|TRBV2|TRBJ1-3|few
CASSEEGIHSGNTIYF
TGTGCCAGCAGTGAAGAGGGGATACACTCTGGAAACACCATATATTTT
>TRBD2|TRBV30|TRBJ2-3|-
CAWQLAGISDTQYF
TGTGCCTGGCAGCTAGCGGGGATCTCAGATACGCAGTATTTT
>TRBD2|TRBV7-6|TRBJ2-5|-
CASSSGGYKTQYF
TGTGCCAGCAGCTCGGGGGGATACAAGACCCAGTACTTC
>TRBD1|TRBV7-9|TRBJ1-6|-
CASSHDRVESPLHF
TGTGCCAGCAGCCATGACAGGGTAGAATCACCCCTCCACTTT
>TRBD1|TRBV19|TRBJ1-5|-
CASRLDRVSQPQHF
TGTGCCAGTCGTCTGGACAGGGTAAGTCAGCCCCAGCATTTT
>TRBD2|TRBV6-4|TRBJ2-1|-
CATSGGPGNEQFF
TGTGCCACCTCGGGAGGGCCAGGCAATGAGCAGTTCTTC
>TRBD1|TRBV2|TRBJ2-1|few
CASQQGDHYNEQFF
TGTGCCAGCCAGCAGGGGGATCACTACAATGAGCAGTTCTTC
>TRBD1|TRBV19|TRBJ1-3|few
CASSASTRGPGNTIYF
TGTGCCAGTAGTGCTTCGACCAGGGGGCCTGGAAACACCATATATTTT
>-|TRBV6-1|TRBJ1-1|few
CASSVLSGNTEAFF
TGTGCCAGCAGTGTCCTATCGGGGAACACTGAAGCTTTCTTT
>-|TRBV2|TRBJ1-1|-
CASSAQANTEAFF
TGTGCCAGCAGTGCACAGGCGAACACTGAAGCTTTCTTT
>-|TRBV21-1|TRBJ2-7|-
CASSKALTISKRTYEQYF
TGTGCCAGCAGCAAAGCGCTTACTATTAGCAAACGGACCTACGAGCAGTACTTC
>-|TRBV7-6|TRBJ1-6|once
CASSPIDSSPLHF
TGTGCCAGCAGCCCTATCGACAGTTCACCCCTCCACTTT
>-|TRBV6-1|TRBJ1-5|-
CASSHNSNQPQHF
TGTGCCAGCTCTCACAATAGCAATCAGCCCCAGCATTTT
>-|TRBV6-1|TRBJ2-2|-
CASSEWATGRNTGELSF
TGTGCCAGCAGTGAATGGGCAACGGGGAGGAACACCGGGGAGCTGTCTTTT
>-|TRBV5-1|TRBJ2-7|few
CASSLRAGATPYEQYF
TGCGCCAGCAGCTTGCGGGCAGGGGCGACTCCTTACGAGCAGTACTTC
>-|TRBV27|TRBJ1-1|-
CASSFAPDTEAFF
TGTGCCAGCAGTTTTGCCCCAGACACTGAAGCTTTCTTT
>-|TRBV30|TRBJ2-7|-
CAWSVGDTAYEQYF
TGTGCCTGGAGTGTCGGGGACACGGCCTACGAGCAGTACTTC
>TRBD1|TRBV5-1|TRBJ2-5|-
CASSVQGVQETQYF
TGCGCCAGCAGCGTGCAGGGGGTCCAAGAGACCCAGTACTTC
>TRBD2|TRBV29-1|TRBJ2-5|-
CSVDGLAGNQETQYF
TGCAGCGTTGACGGCCTAGCGGGCAACCAAGAGACCCAGTACTTC
>-|TRBV7-2|TRBJ2-1|-
CASSPDTSYNEQFF
TGTGCCAGCAGCCCCGACACCTCCTACAATGAGCAGTTCTTC
>-|TRBV9|TRBJ2-1|-
CASSVARKTIRGNEQFF
TGTGCCAGCAGCGTAGCGAGAAAGACCATTCGGGGCAATGAGCAGTTCTTC
>-|TRBV4-2|TRBJ1-4|-
CASSAQGGFDEKLFF
TGTGCCAGCAGCGCCCAAGGGGGATTTGATGAAAAACTGTTTTTT
>TRBD1|TRBV6-5|TRBJ2-3|-
CASSYRGREADTQYF
TGTGCCAGCAGTTACAGGGGGCGCGAAGCAGATACGCAGTATTTT
>-|TRBV7-7|TRBJ2-1|few
CASSPMGLGSSYNEQFF
TGTGCTAGCAGCCCCATGGGGTTGGGGAGCTCCTACAATGAGCAGTTCTTC
>TRBD2|TRBV27|TRBJ2-7|-
CASSYSGGETYYEQYF
TGTGCCAGCAGTTACAGCGGGGGCGAGACCTACTACGAGCAGTACTTC